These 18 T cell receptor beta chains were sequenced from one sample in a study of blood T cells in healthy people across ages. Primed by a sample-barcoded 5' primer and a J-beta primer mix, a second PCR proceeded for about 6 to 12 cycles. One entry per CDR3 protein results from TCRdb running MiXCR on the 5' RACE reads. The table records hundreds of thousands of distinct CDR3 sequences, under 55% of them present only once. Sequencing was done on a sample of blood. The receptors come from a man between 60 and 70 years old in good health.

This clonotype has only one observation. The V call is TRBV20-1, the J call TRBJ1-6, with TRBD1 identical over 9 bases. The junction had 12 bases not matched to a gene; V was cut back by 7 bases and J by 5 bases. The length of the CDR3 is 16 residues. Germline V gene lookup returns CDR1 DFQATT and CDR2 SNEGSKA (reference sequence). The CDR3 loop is CSVLTRDRVNNSPLHF. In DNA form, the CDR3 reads TGCAGTGTTCTGACCCGGGACAGGGTAAATAATTCACCCCTCCACTTT.

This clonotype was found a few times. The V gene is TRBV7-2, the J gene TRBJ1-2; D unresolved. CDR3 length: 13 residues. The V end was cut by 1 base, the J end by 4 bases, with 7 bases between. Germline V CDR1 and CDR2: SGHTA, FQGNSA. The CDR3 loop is CASSLGATYGYTF. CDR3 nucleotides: TGTGCCAGCAGCTTAGGGGCGACCTATGGCTACACCTTC.

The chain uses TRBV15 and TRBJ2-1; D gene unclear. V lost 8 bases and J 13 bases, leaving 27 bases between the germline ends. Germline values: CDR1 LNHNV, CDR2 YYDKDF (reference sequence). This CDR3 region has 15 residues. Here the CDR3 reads CATCTRRIYQETQFF. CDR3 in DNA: TGTGCCACCTGCACCCGACGGATCTACCAAGAGACCCAGTTCTTC. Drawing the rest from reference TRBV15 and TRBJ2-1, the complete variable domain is DAMVIQNPRYQVTQFGKPVTLSCSQTLNHNVMYWYQQKSSQAPKLLFHYYDKDFNNEADTPDNFQSRRPNTSFCFLDIRSPGLGDTAMYLCATCTRRIYQETQFFGPGTRLTVL.

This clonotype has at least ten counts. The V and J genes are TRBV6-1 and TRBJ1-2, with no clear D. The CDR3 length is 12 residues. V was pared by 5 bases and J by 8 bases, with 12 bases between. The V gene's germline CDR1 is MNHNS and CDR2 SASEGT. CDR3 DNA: TGTGCCAGCAGTCGTACGGGTTACGGCTACACCTTC. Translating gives CASSRTGYGYTF.

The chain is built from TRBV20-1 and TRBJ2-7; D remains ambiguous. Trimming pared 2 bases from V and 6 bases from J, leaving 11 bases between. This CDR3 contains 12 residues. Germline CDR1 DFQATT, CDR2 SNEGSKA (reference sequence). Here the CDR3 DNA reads TGCAGTGCTAGAAACGTCCGGTCCGAGCAGTACTTC. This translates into CSARNVRSEQYF.

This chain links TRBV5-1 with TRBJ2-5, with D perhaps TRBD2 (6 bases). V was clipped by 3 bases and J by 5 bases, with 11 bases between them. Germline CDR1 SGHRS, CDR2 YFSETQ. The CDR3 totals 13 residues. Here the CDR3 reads CASSWGVRETQYF. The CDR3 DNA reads TGCGCCAGCAGCTGGGGGGTCAGGGAGACCCAGTACTTC. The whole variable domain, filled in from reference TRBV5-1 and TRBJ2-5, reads KAGVTQTPRYLIKTRGQQVTLSCSPISGHRSVSWYQQTPGQGLQFLFEYFSETQRNKGNFPGRFSGRQFSNSRSEMNVSTLELGDSALYLCASSWGVRETQYFGPGTRLLVL.

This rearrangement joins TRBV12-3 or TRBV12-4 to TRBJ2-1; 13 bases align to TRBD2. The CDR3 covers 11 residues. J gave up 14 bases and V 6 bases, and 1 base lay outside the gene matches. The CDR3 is CASSTSGGEFF. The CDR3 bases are TGTGCCAGCAGCACTAGCGGGGGGGAGTTCTTC.

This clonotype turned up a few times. The CDR3 nucleotides read TGTGCCAGCAGCTTATGGACTAGCGGGTGGGAGACCCAGTACTTC. This sequence encodes CASSLWTSGWETQYF. The chain uses TRBV11-2 and TRBJ2-5; 11 nucleotides line up with TRBD2. V lost 2 bases and J lost 5; bases outside the gene matches: 4. The CDR3 runs 15 residues. CDR1 is SGHAT and CDR2 is FQNNGV in the germline V gene.

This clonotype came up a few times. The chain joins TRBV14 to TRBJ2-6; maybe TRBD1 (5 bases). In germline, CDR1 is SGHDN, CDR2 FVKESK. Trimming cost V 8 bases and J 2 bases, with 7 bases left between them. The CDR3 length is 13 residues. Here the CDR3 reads CASGRAGANVLTF. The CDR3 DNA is TGTGCCAGCGGCAGGGCTGGGGCCAACGTCCTGACTTTC.

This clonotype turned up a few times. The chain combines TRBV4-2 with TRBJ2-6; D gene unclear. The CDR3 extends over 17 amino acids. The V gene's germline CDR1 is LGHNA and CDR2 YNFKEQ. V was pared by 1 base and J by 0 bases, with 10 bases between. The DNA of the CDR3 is TGTGCCAGCAGCCAAGCTTTCAGCCACTCTGGGGCCAACGTCCTGACTTTC. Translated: CASSQAFSHSGANVLTF.

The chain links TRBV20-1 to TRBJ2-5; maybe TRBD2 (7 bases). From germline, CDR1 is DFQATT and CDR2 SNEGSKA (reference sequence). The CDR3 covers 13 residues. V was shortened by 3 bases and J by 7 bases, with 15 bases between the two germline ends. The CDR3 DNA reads TGCAGTGCTAGCCCTGGAGGGGGGGTGACCCAGTACTTC. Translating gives CSASPGGGVTQYF.

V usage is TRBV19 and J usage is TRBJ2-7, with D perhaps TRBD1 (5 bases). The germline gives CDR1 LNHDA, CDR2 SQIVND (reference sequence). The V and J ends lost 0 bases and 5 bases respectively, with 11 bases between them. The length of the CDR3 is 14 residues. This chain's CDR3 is CASSIDPGIHEQYF. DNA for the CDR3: TGTGCCAGTAGTATAGATCCAGGGATCCACGAGCAGTACTTC.

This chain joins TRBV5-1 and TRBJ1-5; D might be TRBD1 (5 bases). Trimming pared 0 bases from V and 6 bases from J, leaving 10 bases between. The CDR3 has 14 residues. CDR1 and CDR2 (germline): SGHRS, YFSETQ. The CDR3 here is CASSLEGSAQPQHF. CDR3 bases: TGCGCCAGCAGCTTGGAGGGGTCGGCTCAGCCCCAGCATTTT.

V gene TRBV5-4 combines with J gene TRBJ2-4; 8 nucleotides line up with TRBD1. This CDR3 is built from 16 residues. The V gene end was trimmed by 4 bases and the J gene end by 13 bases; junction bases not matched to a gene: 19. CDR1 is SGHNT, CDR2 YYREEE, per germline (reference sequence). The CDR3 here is CASSQGAAGIGREQYF. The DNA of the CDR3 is TGTGCCAGCAGCCAGGGGGCAGCAGGGATCGGACGAGAGCAGTACTTC.

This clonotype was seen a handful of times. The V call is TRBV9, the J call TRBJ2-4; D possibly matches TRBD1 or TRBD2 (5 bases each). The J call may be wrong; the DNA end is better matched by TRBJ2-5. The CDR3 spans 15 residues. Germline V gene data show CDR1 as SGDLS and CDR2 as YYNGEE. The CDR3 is CASSEGNGRVGTQYF. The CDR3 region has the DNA TGTGCCAGCAGTGAGGGGAATGGCAGGGTCGGGACCCAGTACTTC.

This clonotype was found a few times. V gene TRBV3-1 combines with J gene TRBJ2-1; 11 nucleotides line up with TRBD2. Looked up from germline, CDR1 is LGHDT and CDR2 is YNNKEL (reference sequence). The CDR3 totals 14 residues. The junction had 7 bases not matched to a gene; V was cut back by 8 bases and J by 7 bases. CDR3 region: CASGASGGKNEQFF. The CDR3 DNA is TGTGCCAGCGGGGCTAGCGGGGGGAAAAATGAGCAGTTCTTC.

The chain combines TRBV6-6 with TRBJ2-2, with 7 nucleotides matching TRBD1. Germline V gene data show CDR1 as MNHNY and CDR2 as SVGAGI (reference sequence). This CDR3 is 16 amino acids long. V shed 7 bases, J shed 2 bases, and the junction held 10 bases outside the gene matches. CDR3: CASIPSRDSNTGELFF. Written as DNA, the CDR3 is TGTGCCAGCATCCCCAGCCGGGACAGCAACACCGGGGAGCTGTTTTTT.

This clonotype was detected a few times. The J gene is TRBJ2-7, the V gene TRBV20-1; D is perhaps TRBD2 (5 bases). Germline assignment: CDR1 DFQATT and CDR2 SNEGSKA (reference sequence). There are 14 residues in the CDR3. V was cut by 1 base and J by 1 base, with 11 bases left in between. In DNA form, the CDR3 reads TGCAGTGCTAGAGGTTCCGGGAAGTCCTACGAGCAGTACTTC. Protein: CSARGSGKSYEQYF.